This T cell receptor beta chain was identified in a study of T cell repertoires in cytomegalovirus infection. About the research overall: In the study, CMV epitopes included recently identified HLA-C-restricted and well-studied HLA-B-restricted ones. Indications of both CMV infection and matching HLA type were provided by public TCR beta signatures. General study points: Cumulative public TCR beta family frequency identified CMV carriers with the relevant HLA. HLA-C-restricted CMV clonotypes gave the most frequent clonotype in two of eight donors.

This clonotype was observed a handful of times. Its antigen is currently unknown. CDR1 is SGHNT and CDR2 is YYREEE in the germline V gene (reference sequence). V shed 3 bases and J shed 5 bases, with 17 bases lying between them. This CDR3 region has 15 residues. TCRdb called the reads again in MiXCR, with one record for every CDR3 protein. Among about 740,000 distinct CDR3 sequences listed, around 32% were seen once. Specimen: cultured PBMCs, collected from culture after CMV antigen stimulation. J is TRBJ1-1 and V is TRBV5-4, with D possibly matching TRBD1 (5 bases). The sequence was obtained from a human donor in good health (CMV status not recorded). Some clones in this sample may be carry-over from other donors' samples. CDR3 residues: CASSSRTSLETEAFF. The CDR3 region has the DNA TGTGCCAGCAGCTCTAGGACAAGTCTGGAGACTGAAGCTTTCTTT.